Listed here are 11 T cell receptor beta chains from one sample, sequenced in a study of read filtering for tumor transcriptome and immune sequencing. Molecular barcoded adaptors covering alpha/delta and beta/gamma chains were used on approximately 400 ng RNA. One entry per CDR3 protein, called by TCRdb with MiXCR from the reads. The repertoire holds approximately 140,000 distinct CDR3 sequences, less than 15% seen once, with around 8.3% in the top ten. Material for sequencing was a population of CD138-negative cells sorted from bone marrow. The receptor set was obtained from a donor aged 40 or over with multiple myeloma.

The table lists this clonotype with many counts. The chain links TRBV18 to TRBJ1-1; D gene uncertain. The germline gives CDR1 KGHSH, CDR2 LQKENI. The ends were cut back, 6 bases at V and 1 base at J, with 9 bases in the middle. The CDR3 runs 13 residues. The CDR3 reads CASSSGSNTEAFF. CDR3 DNA: TGTGCCAGCTCGTCCGGGTCGAACACTGAAGCTTTCTTT.

This clonotype was seen many times. The chain joins TRBV10-3 to TRBJ2-2; TRBD2 is a possible D gene (5 bases). V lost 2 bases and J lost 6, with 13 bases in between. The CDR3 contains 15 residues. CDR1 is ENHRY, CDR2 SYGVKD, per germline. The CDR3 coding sequence is TGTGCCATCAGTGAGCAGTGGGAGAAGGCCGGGGAGCTGTTTTTT. Encoded protein: CAISEQWEKAGELFF.

This clonotype was seen at least ten times. The rearrangement links TRBV5-1 to TRBJ2-3, with 13 bases fitting TRBD2. The CDR3 has 17 residues. CDR1 and CDR2 (germline): SGHRS, YFSETQ. V was clipped by 4 bases and J by 5 bases; unmatched bases: 10. The CDR3 sequence is CASSPPQTSGRQDTQYF. For the CDR3, the DNA is TGCGCCAGCAGCCCACCGCAGACTAGCGGGAGGCAAGATACGCAGTATTTT.

This clonotype has ten or more counts. This chain joins TRBV5-1 and TRBJ2-1, with no clear D. The germline V gene has CDR1 SGHRS and CDR2 YFSETQ. The CDR3 consists of 14 residues. V was clipped by 5 bases and J by 5 bases, with 14 bases between them. The CDR3 DNA sequence: TGCGCCAGCAGGAAGGGTGGACGCGACAATGAGCAGTTCTTC. This sequence encodes CASRKGGRDNEQFF.

This clonotype has ten or more counts. This sequence joins TRBV6-1 and TRBJ1-5; tentative D call: TRBD1 (6 bases). V lost 4 bases to trimming and J lost 0 bases, with 13 bases between them. The CDR3 is 16 amino acids. From germline, CDR1 is MNHNS and CDR2 SASEGT. The CDR3 DNA is TGTGCCAGCAGTGCCGGGACACTACATAGCAATCAGCCCCAGCATTTT. Translating it yields CASSAGTLHSNQPQHF.

This sequence joins TRBV19 and TRBJ2-3; D ambiguous. With 7 bases removed from V and 4 bases from J, the gap between germline ends came to 9 bases. The V gene's germline CDR1 is LNHDA and CDR2 SQIVND (reference sequence). The CDR3 spans 12 residues. CDR3 sequence (DNA): TGTGCCAGTATTGGGGTTCCAGATACGCAGTATTTT. It specifies CASIGVPDTQYF.

This clonotype was picked up a small number of times. The genes are TRBV29-1 and TRBJ2-1; 7 bases line up with TRBD2. In germline, CDR1 is SQVTM, CDR2 ANQGSEA. The V segment lost 8 bases and the J segment 7 bases; nucleotides outside the gene matches: 17. CDR3 length equals 15 residues. This CDR3 is CSFVCGGPSRNEQFF. The CDR3 bases are TGCAGCTTCGTTTGCGGGGGACCTTCACGGAATGAGCAGTTCTTC.

This clonotype was detected ten times or more. This chain connects TRBV19 to TRBJ2-6; 11 nucleotides agree with TRBD1. V gave up 2 bases and J gave up 3 bases; unmatched junction bases: 6. The CDR3 runs to 18 residues. The germline V gene has CDR1 LNHDA and CDR2 SQIVND (reference sequence). The DNA for the CDR3 is TGTGCCAGTAGTATATCCGGGACAGGGGGGAGTGGGGCCAACGTCCTGACTTTC. Translation: CASSISGTGGSGANVLTF.

This clonotype appeared many times. This chain connects TRBV19 to TRBJ2-3; 15 positions match TRBD2. V shed 6 bases, J shed 1 base, and the junction held 11 bases outside the gene matches. The CDR3 has 19 amino acids. Germline V gene lookup returns CDR1 LNHDA and CDR2 SQIVND (reference sequence). The CDR3 protein is CASSKGLAGGRGGTDTQYF. CDR3 coding DNA: TGTGCCAGTAGCAAGGGACTAGCGGGAGGTCGAGGAGGCACAGATACGCAGTATTTT.

Note on this clonotype: It may be a read error: a sequence one base away is much more abundant. The chain recombines TRBV5-1 with TRBJ2-3; no clear D. Between the trimmed V and J ends, which lost 4 bases and 2 bases, there was a span of 11 bases. Per germline, CDR1 SGHRS and CDR2 YFSETQ. The CDR3 sequence is 14 residues long. The DNA of the CDR3 is TGCGCCAGCAGCCCGTCGGACGACACAGATACGCAGTATTTT. This gives the protein CASSPSDDTDTQYF.

This clonotype was observed many times. V gene TRBV6-2 or TRBV6-3 combines with J gene TRBJ2-2, with D tentatively TRBD2 (5 bases). The CDR3 contains 14 residues. CDR1 and CDR2 (germline): MNHEY, SVGEGT. Trimming cost V 7 bases and J 0 bases, with 9 bases left between them. This CDR3 is CASNPGANTGELFF. The CDR3 nucleotides read TGTGCCAGCAACCCCGGGGCGAACACCGGGGAGCTGTTTTTT.